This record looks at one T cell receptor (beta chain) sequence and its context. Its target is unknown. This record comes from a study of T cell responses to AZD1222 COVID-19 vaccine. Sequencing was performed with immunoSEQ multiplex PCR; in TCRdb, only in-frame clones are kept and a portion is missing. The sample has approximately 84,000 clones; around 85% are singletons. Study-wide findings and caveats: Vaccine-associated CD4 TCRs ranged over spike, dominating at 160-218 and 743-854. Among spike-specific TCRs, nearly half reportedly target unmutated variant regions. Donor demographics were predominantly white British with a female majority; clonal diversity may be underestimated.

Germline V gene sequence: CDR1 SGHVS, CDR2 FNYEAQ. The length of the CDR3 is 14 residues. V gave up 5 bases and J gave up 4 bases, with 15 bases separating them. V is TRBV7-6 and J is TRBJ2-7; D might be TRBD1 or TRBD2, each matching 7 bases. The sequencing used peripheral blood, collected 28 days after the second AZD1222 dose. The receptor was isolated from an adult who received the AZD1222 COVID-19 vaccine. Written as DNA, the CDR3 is TGTGCCAGCAGCACAGGGGAGGGGACATACGAGCAGTACTTC. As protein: CASSTGEGTYEQYF.